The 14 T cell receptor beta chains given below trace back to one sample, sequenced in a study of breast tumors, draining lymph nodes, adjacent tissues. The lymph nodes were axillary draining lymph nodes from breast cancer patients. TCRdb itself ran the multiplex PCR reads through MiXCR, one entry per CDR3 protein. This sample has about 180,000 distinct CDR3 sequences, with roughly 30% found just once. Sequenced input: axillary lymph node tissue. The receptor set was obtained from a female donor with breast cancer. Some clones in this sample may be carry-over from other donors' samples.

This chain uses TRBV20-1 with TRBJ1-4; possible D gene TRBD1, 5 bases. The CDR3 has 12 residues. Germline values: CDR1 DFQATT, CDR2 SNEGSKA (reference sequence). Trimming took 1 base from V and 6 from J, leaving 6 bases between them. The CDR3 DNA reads TGCAGTGCTAGAGCCAGGGATGAAAAACTGTTTTTT. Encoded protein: CSARARDEKLFF.

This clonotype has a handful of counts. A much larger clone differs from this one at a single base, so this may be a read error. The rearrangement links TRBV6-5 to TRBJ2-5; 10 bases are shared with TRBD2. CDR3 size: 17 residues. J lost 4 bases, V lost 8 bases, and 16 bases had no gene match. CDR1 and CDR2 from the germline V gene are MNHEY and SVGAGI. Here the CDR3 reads CASSQGASGSWGETQYF. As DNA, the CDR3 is TGTGCCAGCTCTCAGGGGGCTAGCGGGAGTTGGGGAGAGACCCAGTACTTC.

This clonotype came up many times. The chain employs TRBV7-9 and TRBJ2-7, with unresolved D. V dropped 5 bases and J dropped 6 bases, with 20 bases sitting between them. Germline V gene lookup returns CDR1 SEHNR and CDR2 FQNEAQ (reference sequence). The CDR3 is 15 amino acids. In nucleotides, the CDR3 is TGTGCCAGCAGCCAACCGGCAGGAGTGTTGGCCGAGCAGTACTTC. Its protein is CASSQPAGVLAEQYF.

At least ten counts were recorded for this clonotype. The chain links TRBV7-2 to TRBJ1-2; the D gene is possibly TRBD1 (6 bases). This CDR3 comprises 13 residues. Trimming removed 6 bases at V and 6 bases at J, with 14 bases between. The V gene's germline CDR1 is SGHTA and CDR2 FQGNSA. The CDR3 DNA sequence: TGTGCCAGCAGGGGACACCCGTTTGATGGCTACACCTTC. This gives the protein CASRGHPFDGYTF. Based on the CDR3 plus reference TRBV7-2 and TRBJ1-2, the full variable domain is GAGVSQSPSNKVTEKGKDVELRCDPISGHTALYWYRQSLGQGLEFLIYFQGNSAPDKSGLPSDRFSAERTGGSVSTLTIQRTQQEDSAVYLCASRGHPFDGYTFGSGTRLTVV.

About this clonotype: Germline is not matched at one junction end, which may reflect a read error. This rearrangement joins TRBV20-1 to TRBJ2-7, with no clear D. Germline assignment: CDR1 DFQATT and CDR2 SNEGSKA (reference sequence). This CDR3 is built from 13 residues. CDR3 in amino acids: CSARGRLAYAQYF. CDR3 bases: TGCAGTGCTAGGGGCCGTCTCGCCTACGCGCAGTACTTC.

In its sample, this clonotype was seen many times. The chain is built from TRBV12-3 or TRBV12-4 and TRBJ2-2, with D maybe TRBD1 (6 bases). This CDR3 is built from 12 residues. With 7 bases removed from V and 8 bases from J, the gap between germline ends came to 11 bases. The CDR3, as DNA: TGTGCCAGCAAACAGGGTGGGGGGGAGCTGTTTTTT. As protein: CASKQGGGELFF.

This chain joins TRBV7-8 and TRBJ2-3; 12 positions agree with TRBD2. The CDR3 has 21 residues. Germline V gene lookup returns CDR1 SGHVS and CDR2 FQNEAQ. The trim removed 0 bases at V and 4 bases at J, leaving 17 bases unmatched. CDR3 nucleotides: TGTGCCAGCAGCTTAGCGCGAGTGTTACTAGCGGGGGGTGGGGGTTCAGATACGCAGTATTTT. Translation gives CASSLARVLLAGGGGSDTQYF.

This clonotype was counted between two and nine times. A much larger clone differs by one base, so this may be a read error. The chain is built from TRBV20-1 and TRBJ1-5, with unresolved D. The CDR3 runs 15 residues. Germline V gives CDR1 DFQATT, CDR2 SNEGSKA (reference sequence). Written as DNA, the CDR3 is TGCAGTGCTAGGCGCCCGGAGAGTAGCACTCAGCCCCAGCATTTT. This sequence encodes CSARRPESSTQPQHF.

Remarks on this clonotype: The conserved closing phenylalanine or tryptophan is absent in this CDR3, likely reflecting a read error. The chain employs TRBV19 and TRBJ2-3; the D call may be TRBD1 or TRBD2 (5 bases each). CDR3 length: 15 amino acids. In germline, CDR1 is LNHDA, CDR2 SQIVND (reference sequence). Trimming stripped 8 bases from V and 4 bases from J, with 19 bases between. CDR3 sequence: CASGPLPGTSDTQYS. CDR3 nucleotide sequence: TGTGCCAGTGGTCCCCTCCCCGGGACCTCAGATACGCAGTATTCT.

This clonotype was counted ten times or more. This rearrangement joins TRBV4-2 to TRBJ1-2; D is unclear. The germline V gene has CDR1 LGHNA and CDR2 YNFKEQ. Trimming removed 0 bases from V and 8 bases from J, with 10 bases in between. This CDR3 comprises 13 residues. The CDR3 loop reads CASSQDRDWGYTF. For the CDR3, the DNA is TGTGCCAGCAGCCAAGATCGCGATTGGGGCTACACCTTC.

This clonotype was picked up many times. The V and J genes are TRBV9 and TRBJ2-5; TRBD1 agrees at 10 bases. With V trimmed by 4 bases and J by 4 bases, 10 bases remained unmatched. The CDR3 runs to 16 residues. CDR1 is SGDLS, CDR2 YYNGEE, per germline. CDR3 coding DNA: TGTGCCAGCAGCCCCTTCGACAGGGGGCATGGAGAGACCCAGTACTTC. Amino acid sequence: CASSPFDRGHGETQYF.

The CDR3 reads CASSQGYSNQPQHF. DNA of the CDR3: TGTGCCAGCAGCCAGGGATATAGCAATCAGCCCCAGCATTTT. V and J are TRBV12-3 or TRBV12-4 and TRBJ1-5, with D possibly matching TRBD1 (5 bases). V was trimmed by 6 bases and J by 0 bases, leaving 9 bases between them. The CDR3 sequence is 14 residues long.

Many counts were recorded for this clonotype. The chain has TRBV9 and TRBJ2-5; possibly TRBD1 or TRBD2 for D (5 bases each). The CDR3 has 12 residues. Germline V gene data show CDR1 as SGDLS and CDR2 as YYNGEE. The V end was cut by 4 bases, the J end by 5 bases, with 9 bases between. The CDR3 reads CASSLEGETQYF. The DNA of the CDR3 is TGTGCCAGCAGCTTAGAGGGGGAGACCCAGTACTTC. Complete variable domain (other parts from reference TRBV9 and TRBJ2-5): DSGVTQTPKHLITATGQRVTLRCSPRSGDLSVYWYQQSLDQGLQFLIQYYNGEERAKGNILERFSAQQFPDLHSELNLSSLELGDSALYFCASSLEGETQYFGPGTRLLVL.

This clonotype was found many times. The CDR3 DNA reads TGTGCCAGCAGCTTCCCGGGACTACACAGCACAGATACGCAGTATTTT. Its translation is CASSFPGLHSTDTQYF. The chain couples TRBV11-3 to TRBJ2-3; 7 bases are shared with TRBD2. The CDR3 sequence is 16 residues long. The germline gives CDR1 SGHNT, CDR2 YENEEA. The V segment lost 3 bases and the J segment 0 bases; nucleotides outside the gene matches: 6.